Listed here are 9 T cell receptor beta chains from one sample, sequenced in a study of T cell responses to AZD1222 COVID-19 vaccine. TCRdb's copy holds only in-frame clones and misses some; the assay was immunoSEQ multiplex PCR. The sample shows approximately 80,000 clones, 85% to 90% of them seen only once. The sample in question was peripheral blood, obtained on day 0 of AZD1222 vaccination. The source is an adult in good health.

J is TRBJ1-1 and V is TRBV18; D not certain. V dropped 1 base and J dropped 2 bases, with 2 bases sitting between them. Germline V gene data show CDR1 as KGHSH and CDR2 as LQKENI. The CDR3 is made up of 12 amino acids. The DNA for the CDR3 is TGTGCCAGCTCACCACAAAACACTGAAGCTTTCTTT. Protein product: CASSPQNTEAFF.

The chain employs TRBV10-3 and TRBJ1-1; D may be TRBD1 (6 bases). This CDR3 region has 12 residues. Trimming stripped 6 bases from V and 4 bases from J, with 9 bases between. Germline V lookup: CDR1 ENHRY, CDR2 SYGVKD. The CDR3 region has the DNA TGTGCCATCAGCATAGGGGGCACTGAAGCTTTCTTT. This gives the protein CAISIGGTEAFF.

The chain recombines TRBV27 with TRBJ2-7; 7 positions agree with TRBD1. J gave up 2 bases and V 6 bases, and 7 bases lay outside the gene matches. CDR1 is MNHEY, CDR2 SMNVEV, per germline (reference sequence). The CDR3 length is 14 residues. This CDR3 reads CASSARGLAYEQYF. CDR3 nucleotide sequence: TGTGCCAGCAGCGCTAGGGGGCTCGCCTACGAGCAGTACTTC.

The chain couples TRBV6-5 to TRBJ1-2, with 8 bases identical to TRBD1. CDR1 and CDR2 (germline): MNHEY, SVGAGI. V lost 6 bases to trimming and J lost 8 bases; unmatched junction nucleotides: 5. This CDR3 is 12 amino acids long. The CDR3 spells CASSPGGAGYTF. The CDR3 bases are TGTGCCAGCAGCCCAGGGGGCGCGGGCTACACCTTC.

The chain joins TRBV6-6 to TRBJ2-7; 11 bases line up with TRBD1. Germline V lookup: CDR1 MNHNY, CDR2 SVGAGI (reference sequence). V dropped 5 bases and J dropped 0; count of bases not matched to a gene: 9. The length of the CDR3 is 17 residues. CDR3 nucleotide sequence: TGTGCCAGCAGTCGTGATGGACAGGGGGCCAGCTCCTACGAGCAGTACTTC. Protein product: CASSRDGQGASSYEQYF.

The genes are TRBV6-2 or TRBV6-3 and TRBJ1-1; D remains unclear. Germline CDR1 is MNHEY and CDR2 is SVGEGT. This CDR3 contains 11 residues. V lost 6 bases and J lost 5, with 7 bases in between. As DNA, the CDR3 is TGTGCCAGCAGCTTCGGTACTGAAGCTTTCTTT. This translates into CASSFGTEAFF.

The V call is TRBV4-3, the J call TRBJ2-1; weak D call: TRBD2 (5 bases). CDR3 length equals 15 residues. Germline values: CDR1 LGHNA, CDR2 YSLEER. V was cut by 1 base and J by 4 bases, with 11 bases left in between. The CDR3 loop reads CASSQGVSEYNEQFF. The CDR3 coding sequence is TGCGCCAGCAGCCAAGGAGTTAGCGAGTACAATGAGCAGTTCTTC.

V usage is TRBV19 and J usage is TRBJ1-2; D remains unclear. There are 13 residues in the CDR3. Between the trimmed V and J ends, which lost 1 base and 1 base, there was a span of 4 bases. Per the germline V gene, CDR1 is LNHDA and CDR2 is SQIVND (reference sequence). Here the CDR3 DNA reads TGTGCCAGTAGTATAGGCGGTAACTATGGCTACACCTTC. It encodes CASSIGGNYGYTF.

In its sample, this clone was seen once. The rearrangement joins TRBV20-1 to TRBJ1-1, with D possibly matching TRBD1 (6 bases). The CDR3 is made up of 12 amino acids. The germline V and J ends were trimmed by 3 bases and 11 bases, with 16 bases remaining between them. CDR1 and CDR2 from the germline V gene are DFQATT and SNEGSKA (reference sequence). The CDR3 DNA reads TGCAGTGCTAGTCACGCGGGGGGGGCCGCTTTCTTT. Translation: CSASHAGGAAFF.